The 20 T cell receptor beta chains presented below share a single source sample, sequenced in a study of T cells in Graves' hyperthyroidism and ophthalmopathy. There were TCR beta CDR3 regions amplified from RNA transcripts. Researchers ran a first-round RT-PCR on the TCR CDR3 using the HTBI primer set. MiXCR, run by TCRdb on the multiplex PCR reads, gives a single entry per CDR3 protein. Of about 210,000 distinct CDR3 sequences listed, around 16% are singletons. The sequencing sample was made of blood. The source of these receptors is a middle-aged man with Graves' hyperthyroidism.

This clonotype was seen many times. This chain joins TRBV5-1 and TRBJ1-2, with D possibly matching TRBD1 (6 bases). The CDR3 is 17 residues long. Germline V gene sequence: CDR1 SGHRS, CDR2 YFSETQ. The V and J ends lost 4 bases and 3 bases respectively, with 22 bases between them. CDR3 bases: TGCGCCAGCAGCCCACAGGGATCGTTAATCGGTTACTATGGCTACACCTTC. Translation: CASSPQGSLIGYYGYTF.

The gene calls are TRBV30 and TRBJ2-3; D possibly corresponds to TRBD1 (6 bases). Germline CDR1 GTSNPN, CDR2 SVGIG (reference sequence). V was cut by 4 bases and J by 2 bases, with 16 bases left in between. The length of the CDR3 is 15 residues. CDR3 residues: CAWNLLGGTTDTQYF. The CDR3 coding sequence is TGTGCCTGGAATCTCCTAGGGGGAACCACAGATACGCAGTATTTT.

This clonotype was counted many times. The gene calls are TRBV29-1 and TRBJ2-7; 9 positions match TRBD1. This CDR3 has 13 amino acids. Germline loops: CDR1 SQVTM, CDR2 ANQGSEA. With V trimmed by 7 bases and J by 1 base, 5 bases remained unmatched. CDR3 loop: CSGGQGMSYEQYF. As DNA, the CDR3 is TGCAGCGGTGGACAGGGGATGTCCTACGAGCAGTACTTC.

As for this clonotype: A clone one base away is much larger, so this may be a read error. The V call is TRBV7-2, the J call TRBJ1-2, with TRBD1 matching over 7 bases. In germline, CDR1 is SGHTA, CDR2 FQGNSA. The CDR3 covers 17 residues. With 2 bases clipped from V and 2 bases from J, the junction kept 11 bases outside the gene matches. CDR3 residues: CASSLSGGGASNYGYTF. CDR3 nucleotide sequence: TGTGCCAGCAGCTTAAGTGGAGGGGGCGCTTCGAACTATGGCTACACCTTC.

There are a few counts of this clonotype. This chain connects TRBV6-5 to TRBJ2-5; D may be TRBD2 (6 bases). V was trimmed by 7 bases and J by 5 bases, leaving 17 bases between them. The CDR3 is 14 residues long. Germline V gene sequence: CDR1 MNHEY, CDR2 SVGAGI. This CDR3 reads CASIPRGSRETQYF. The CDR3 DNA reads as TGTGCCAGCATCCCACGGGGGTCCCGGGAGACCCAGTACTTC.

In this sample, this clonotype turned up many times. This rearrangement joins TRBV5-1 to TRBJ1-1; the D is unclear. Trimming removed 4 bases at V and 13 bases at J, with 26 bases between. CDR3 length: 15 amino acids. Germline V gene sequence: CDR1 SGHRS, CDR2 YFSETQ. The CDR3 nucleotides read TGCGCCAGCAGCCTAATACGACGGACTCATCATCGGATTTTCTTT. Protein sequence: CASSLIRRTHHRIFF.

This clonotype occurred many times. The chain links TRBV10-1 to TRBJ1-1; the D gene is possibly TRBD1 (5 bases). With 5 bases removed from V and 5 bases from J, the gap between germline ends came to 15 bases. CDR3 length: 14 residues. Germline CDR1 WNHNN, CDR2 SYGVQD (reference sequence). This CDR3 is CASSTGLEGTEAFF. In DNA, the CDR3 is TGCGCCAGCAGTACCGGCCTCGAGGGGACTGAAGCTTTCTTT.

At least ten counts were recorded for this clonotype. V and J are TRBV6-2 or TRBV6-3 and TRBJ2-5; D remains unclear. The V end lost 4 bases, the J end lost 6 bases, and 6 bases lay between the germline ends. This CDR3 contains 11 residues. CDR1 is MNHEY and CDR2 is SVGEGT in the germline V gene. CDR3 sequence: CASSLGQTQYF. CDR3 nucleotide sequence: TGTGCCAGCAGTTTAGGACAGACCCAGTACTTC.

This chain links TRBV4-3 with TRBJ1-1, with a weak D call TRBD1 (5 bases). Germline values: CDR1 LGHNA, CDR2 YSLEER. The CDR3 has 16 residues. Trimming took off 0 bases at V and 4 bases at J, with 15 bases between the two ends. The CDR3 region is CASSQDLGRAVTEAFF. The CDR3, as DNA: TGCGCCAGCAGCCAAGATCTGGGCAGGGCTGTCACTGAAGCTTTCTTT.

This chain links TRBV2 with TRBJ2-7, with D perhaps assigned TRBD1 or TRBD2 (5 bases each). The V gene lost 7 bases and the J gene lost 4 bases, with 14 bases spanning the gap. The V gene's germline CDR1 is SNHLY and CDR2 FYNNEI. CDR3 size: 13 residues. The CDR3 loop reads CASTEGPGYEQYF. CDR3 bases: TGTGCCAGCACCGAGGGACCAGGGTACGAGCAGTACTTC.

This clonotype was seen only a few times. The V call is TRBV6-1, the J call TRBJ1-1; 8 bases match TRBD1. The length of the CDR3 is 12 residues. Germline CDR1 MNHNS, CDR2 SASEGT. V dropped 5 bases and J dropped 11; count of bases not matched to a gene: 7. CDR3 loop: CASSQGARAAFF. The DNA of the CDR3 is TGTGCCAGCAGTCAGGGGGCCCGTGCGGCTTTCTTT.

This clonotype appeared many times. V is TRBV28 and J is TRBJ1-2; 8 nucleotides align to TRBD1. This CDR3 region has 15 residues. Germline V gene sequence: CDR1 MDHEN, CDR2 SYDVKM. J gave up 5 bases and V 5 bases, and 10 bases lay outside the gene matches. Written as DNA, the CDR3 is TGTGCCAGCAGTACCCCCGGACAGGGCCTGTATGGCTACACCTTC. It codes for CASSTPGQGLYGYTF.

This clonotype was picked up many times. The chain couples TRBV12-3 or TRBV12-4 to TRBJ2-7; 7 bases agree with TRBD1. V shed 5 bases and J 0 bases; nucleotides not matched to a gene: 7. CDR3 size: 15 residues. CDR3 DNA sequence: TGTGCCAGCAGTCCTGACAGGGCCGACTCCTACGAGCAGTACTTC. This encodes CASSPDRADSYEQYF.

V usage is TRBV28 and J usage is TRBJ2-3; weak D call: TRBD1 (5 bases). With 2 bases removed from V and 8 bases from J, the gap between germline ends came to 14 bases. CDR3 length: 14 residues. Per the germline V gene, CDR1 is MDHEN and CDR2 is SYDVKM. The CDR3 DNA reads TGTGCCAGCAGTTTAAGTCTCCAGGGTGCTACGCAGTATTTT. Its translation is CASSLSLQGATQYF.

The genes are TRBV19 and TRBJ1-5; TRBD1 might be the D (5 bases). With 6 bases removed from V and 6 bases from J, the gap between germline ends came to 15 bases. There are 14 residues in the CDR3. Germline V gene data show CDR1 as LNHDA and CDR2 as SQIVND (reference sequence). CDR3 DNA: TGTGCCAGTAGCAGAAAGGACACCCCTCAGCCCCAGCATTTT. Translated: CASSRKDTPQPQHF. The entire variable domain, with the rest obtained from reference TRBV19 and TRBJ1-5, is as follows: DGGITQSPKYLFRKEGQNVTLSCEQNLNHDAMYWYRQDPGQGLRLIYYSQIVNDFQKGDIAEGYSVSREKKESFPLTVTSAQKNPTAFYLCASSRKDTPQPQHFGDGTRLSIL.

This clonotype was seen repeatedly, ten times or more. The V call is TRBV10-3, the J call TRBJ2-7; D is perhaps TRBD2 (5 bases). Germline loops: CDR1 ENHRY, CDR2 SYGVKD. This CDR3 has 15 amino acids. V lost 3 bases and J lost 2, with 14 bases in between. CDR3 residues: CAISDPTNFPYEQYF. The CDR3 coding sequence is TGTGCCATCAGTGACCCGACTAATTTCCCCTACGAGCAGTACTTC.

This clonotype has a handful of counts. This chain connects TRBV7-3 to TRBJ2-3; 13 bases map to TRBD2. The CDR3 spans 17 residues. The V and J ends lost 5 bases and 0 bases, in that order; junction bases with no gene match: 5. Germline-derived CDR1 and CDR2 are SGHTA and FQGTGA. In DNA form, the CDR3 reads TGTGCCAGCAGCCGACTAGCGGGGGGCCTCAGCACAGATACGCAGTATTTT. This sequence encodes CASSRLAGGLSTDTQYF.

This clonotype was recorded many times. The V and J genes are TRBV7-2 and TRBJ2-5; 11 positions agree with TRBD2. With 1 base clipped from V and 5 bases from J, the junction kept 9 bases outside the gene matches. This CDR3 region has 17 residues. CDR1 and CDR2 (germline): SGHTA, FQGNSA. CDR3 sequence (DNA): TGTGCCAGCAGCTTAGTTGGTAGCGGGGGGGCGGAGGAGACCCAGTACTTC. Translating gives CASSLVGSGGAEETQYF.

In its sample, this clonotype was seen many times. This sequence joins TRBV5-1 and TRBJ2-7; TRBD1 is a possible D gene (7 bases). V was shortened by 0 bases and J by 2 bases, with 12 bases between the two germline ends. Germline CDR1 SGHRS, CDR2 YFSETQ. The CDR3 sequence is 15 residues long. The CDR3 spells CASSLVGRGAYEQYF. In nucleotides, the CDR3 is TGCGCCAGCAGCTTGGTGGGCAGGGGGGCCTACGAGCAGTACTTC.

This chain connects TRBV28 to TRBJ2-2; D is unclear. Germline values: CDR1 MDHEN, CDR2 SYDVKM. This CDR3 is built from 13 residues. V was cut by 5 bases and J by 5 bases, with 9 bases left in between. In nucleotides, the CDR3 is TGTGCCAGCAGTGATCAGACAACCGGGGAGCTGTTTTTT. It translates to CASSDQTTGELFF.